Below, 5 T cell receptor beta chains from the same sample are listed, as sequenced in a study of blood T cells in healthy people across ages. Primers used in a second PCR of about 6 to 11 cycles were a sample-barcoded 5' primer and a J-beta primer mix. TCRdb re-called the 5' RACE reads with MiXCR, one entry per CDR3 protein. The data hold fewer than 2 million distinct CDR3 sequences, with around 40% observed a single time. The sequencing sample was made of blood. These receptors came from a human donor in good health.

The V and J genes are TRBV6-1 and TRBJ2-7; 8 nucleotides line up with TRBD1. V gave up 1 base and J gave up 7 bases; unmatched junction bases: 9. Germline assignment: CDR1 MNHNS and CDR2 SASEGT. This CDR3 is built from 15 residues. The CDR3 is CASSEVGQGAGEQYF. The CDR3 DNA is TGTGCCAGCAGTGAAGTCGGGCAGGGGGCCGGGGAGCAGTACTTC.

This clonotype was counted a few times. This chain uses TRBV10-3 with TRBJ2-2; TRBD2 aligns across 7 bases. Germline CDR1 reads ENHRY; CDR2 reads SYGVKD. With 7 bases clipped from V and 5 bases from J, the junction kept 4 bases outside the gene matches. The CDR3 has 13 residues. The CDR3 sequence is CAIKAGSTGELFF. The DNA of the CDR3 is TGTGCCATCAAAGCGGGGTCGACCGGGGAGCTGTTTTTT.

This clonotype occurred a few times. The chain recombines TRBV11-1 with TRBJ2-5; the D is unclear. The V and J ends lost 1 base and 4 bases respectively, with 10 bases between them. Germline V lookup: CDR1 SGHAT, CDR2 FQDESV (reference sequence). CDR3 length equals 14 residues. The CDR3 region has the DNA TGTGCCAGCAGCTTAGAACAGATATCAGAGACCCAGTACTTC. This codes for CASSLEQISETQYF. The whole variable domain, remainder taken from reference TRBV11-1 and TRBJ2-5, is EAEVAQSPRYKITEKSQAVAFWCDPISGHATLYWYRQILGQGPELLVQFQDESVVDDSQLPKDRFSAERLKGVDSTLKIQPAELGDSAMYLCASSLEQISETQYFGPGTRLLVL.

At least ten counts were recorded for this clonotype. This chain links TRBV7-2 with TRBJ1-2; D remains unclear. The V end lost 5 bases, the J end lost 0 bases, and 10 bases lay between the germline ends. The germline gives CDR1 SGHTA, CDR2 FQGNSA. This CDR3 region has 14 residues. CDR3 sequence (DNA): TGTGCCAGCAGCCTATGGGCCTCTAACTATGGCTACACCTTC. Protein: CASSLWASNYGYTF.

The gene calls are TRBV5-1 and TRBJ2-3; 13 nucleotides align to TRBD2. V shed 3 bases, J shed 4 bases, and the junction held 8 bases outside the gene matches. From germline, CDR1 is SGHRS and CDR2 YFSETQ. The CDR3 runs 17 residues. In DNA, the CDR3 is TGCGCCAGCAGCTCGGTACTAGCGGGAGGGCCATCAGATACGCAGTATTTT. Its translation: CASSSVLAGGPSDTQYF.